This TCR beta chain was found in a study of T cells expressing NK-cell markers. TCRdb re-called the 5' RACE reads and shows each CDR3 protein once, DNA omitted. This sample contains some 340,000 distinct CDR3 sequences. Sequenced material: blood T cells: a sorted CD56 or NKG2C T cell subset, CD4+ or CD8+ T cells, or bulk PBMC T cells (not recorded which). This receptor was taken from a man aged 18-69 years in good health.

CDR3 residues: CASSRRVSNQPQHF. J is TRBJ1-5 and V is TRBV3-1. The CDR3 spans 14 residues. Germline CDR1 LGHDT, CDR2 YNNKEL (reference sequence).